This T cell receptor beta chain came from a study of PD-1 blockade in classical Hodgkin lymphoma. Study-wide findings and caveats: CD4+ TCR diversity rose significantly by C4D1, and CD8+ TCR diversity did not.

Using immunoSEQ multiplex PCR, the repertoire was profiled, and TCRdb retains in-frame clones only, with some absent. The sample includes 40,000 to 45,000 clones, around 80% of them seen just once. Trimming left V 0 bases short and J 3 bases short, with 6 bases between. This CDR3 has 13 residues. Per the germline V gene, CDR1 is SGHAT and CDR2 is FQNNGV. Every patient was affected by relapse after autologous stem cell transplantation, while exposure to brentuximab vedotin was not uniform. Worth noting for this clone: Its target is not known.

This specimen was peripheral blood mononuclear cells (PBMCs), taken at baseline. This receptor was obtained from a human donor with classical Hodgkin lymphoma. This chain links TRBV11-2 with TRBJ2-7; D is unresolved. The CDR3 loop is CASSLERDYEQYF. Written as DNA, the CDR3 is TGTGCCAGCAGCTTAGAAAGGGACTACGAGCAGTACTTC.